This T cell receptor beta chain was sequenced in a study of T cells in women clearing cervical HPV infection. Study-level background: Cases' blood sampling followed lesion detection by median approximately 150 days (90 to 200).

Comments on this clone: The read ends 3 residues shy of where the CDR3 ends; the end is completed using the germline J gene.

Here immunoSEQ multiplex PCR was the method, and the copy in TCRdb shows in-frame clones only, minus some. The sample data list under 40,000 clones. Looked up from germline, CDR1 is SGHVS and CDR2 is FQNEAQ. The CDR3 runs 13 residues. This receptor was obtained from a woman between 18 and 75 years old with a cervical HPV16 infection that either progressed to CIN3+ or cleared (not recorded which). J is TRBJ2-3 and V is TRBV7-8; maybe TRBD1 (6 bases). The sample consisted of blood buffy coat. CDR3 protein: CASSPGQQETQYF. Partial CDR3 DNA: TGTGCCAGCAGCCCCGGACAGCAAGAGACG.